The T cell receptor (beta chain) under discussion was sequenced for a study of shared clonotypes between healthy human individuals. Assay: immunoSEQ multiplex PCR; the TCRdb copy retains only in-frame clones and omits some. The sample shows 150,000 to 200,000 clones, 90% to 95% of them seen only once. V lost 2 bases and J 4 bases, leaving 6 bases between the germline ends. Germline CDR1 and CDR2: WNHNN and SYGVQD (reference sequence). The CDR3 contains 13 residues. This clonotype was sampled from a woman in her twenties or thirties in good health. V is TRBV10-1 and J is TRBJ2-4; D assignment may be TRBD1 or TRBD2 (5 bases each). What was sequenced was naive CD4+ T cells sorted from blood. As to subset: CD45RA+ positively selected. This CDR3 reads CASSEGGKNIQYF. The CDR3 nucleotides read TGCGCCAGCAGTGAGGGGGGAAAAAACATTCAGTACTTC.